Listed below are T cell receptor beta chains from one sample, sequenced in a study of blood T cell repertoires in COVID-19. Some clones are missing from TCRdb's copy, which holds only in-frame ones; the method was immunoSEQ multiplex PCR. The sample holds roughly 200,000 clones, 78% seen once. The sequenced sample was peripheral blood. These receptors were collected from a woman of 80 years or more with active or convalescent COVID-19. The CDR3 runs from the conserved cysteine through the conserved F or W. D genes are given only for firm matches. Size values are once, few and many counts, or a class for expanded clones, and some rows have none.

d_gene	abundance	j_gene	v_gene	len	CDR3nt	CDR3aa
TRBD1	NA	TRBJ1-2	TRBV28	14	TGTGCCAGCCTCCGGGACAGGGGGAACTATGGCTACACCTTC	CASLRDRGNYGYTF
TRBD1	NA	TRBJ2-7	TRBV18	16	TGTGCCAGCTCACCACCAGCCGGACAGGGGACCTACGAGCAGTACTTC	CASSPPAGQGTYEQYF
NA	once	TRBJ1-6	TRBV2	12	TGTGCCAGCCTCCTAGGCAATTCACCCCTCCACTTT	CASLLGNSPLHF
NA	NA	TRBJ1-1	TRBV7-9	14	TGTGCCAGCAGCTTAGAGTACCAGGGGTCAGTAGCTTTCTTT	CASSLEYQGSVAFF
NA	NA	TRBJ2-7	TRBV6-5	12	TGTGCCAGCAGGAGGCCCAGTACCGAGCAGTACTTC	CASRRPSTEQYF
TRBD2	few	TRBJ2-1	TRBV7-9	15	TGTGCCAGCAGCTCATCAGGACTAGCAGTCGATGAGCAGTTCTTC	CASSSSGLAVDEQFF
NA	NA	TRBJ1-3	TRBV28	14	TGTGCCAGCAGTTCTGACAGTTGGGGAAACACCATATATTTT	CASSSDSWGNTIYF
TRBD2	NA	TRBJ2-5	TRBV12-3/TRBV12-4	11	TGTGCCAGCAGCCAGCGGGGGGGCCAGTACTTC	CASSQRGGQYF
TRBD1	NA	TRBJ2-7	TRBV4-2	14	TGTGCCAGCGGACCAACAGGGGGCGCCTACGAGCAGTACTTC	CASGPTGGAYEQYF
TRBD1	NA	TRBJ1-5	TRBV18	15	TGTGCCAGCTCACCAGACAGGGGTCGCAATCAGCCCCAGCATTTT	CASSPDRGRNQPQHF
TRBD2	few	TRBJ2-2	TRBV19	16	TGTGCCAGTAGTAACCCGGGAGCGGGGGTTACCGGGGAGCTGTTTTTT	CASSNPGAGVTGELFF
NA	NA	TRBJ2-7	TRBV3-1/TRBV3-2	16	TGTGCCAGCGGCCGCGGAGGGGAACGGAGATCCTACGAGCAGTACTTC	CASGRGGERRSYEQYF
TRBD2	once	TRBJ2-3	TRBV15	18	TGTGCCACCAGCAGAGATCCCCCGCGGGGGGGCCTAGTAGATACGCAGTATTTT	CATSRDPPRGGLVDTQYF
NA	once	TRBJ2-1	TRBV24-1	13	TGTGCCACCAGTGTTGTAGACAGCAATGAGCAGTTCTTC	CATSVVDSNEQFF
NA	once	TRBJ2-7	TRBV5-4	13	TGTGCCAGCAGCCTAACAGGGAACTACGAGCAGTACTTC	CASSLTGNYEQYF
NA	NA	TRBJ1-2	TRBV2	13	TGTGCCAGCAGGGACACCGGCCCGTGGGGCTACACCTTC	CASRDTGPWGYTF
NA	NA	TRBJ1-1	TRBV12-3/TRBV12-4	13	TGTGCCAGCAGCCAGGGTGCAGTGGCTGAAGCTTTCTTT	CASSQGAVAEAFF
NA	NA	TRBJ1-3	TRBV2	15	TGTGCCAGCAGTTACGACAGGACCGGGCGAAACACCATATATTTT	CASSYDRTGRNTIYF
NA	NA	TRBJ2-7	TRBV6-5	15	TGTGCCAGCACCGCGGGCCCAAGTGGGGCCTACGAGCAGTACTTC	CASTAGPSGAYEQYF
TRBD1	once	TRBJ1-3	TRBV18	14	TGTGCCAGCTCACCGGGACAGGGAGGAAACACCATATATTTT	CASSPGQGGNTIYF
TRBD1	NA	TRBJ1-6	TRBV30	14	TGTGCCAGGGACGGACAGGCTCGGAATTCACCCCTCCACTTT	CARDGQARNSPLHF
TRBD1	NA	TRBJ2-1	TRBV4-2	16	TGTGCCAGCAGCCCCCGGGACAGGGAACTCTACAATGAGCAGTTCTTC	CASSPRDRELYNEQFF
NA	NA	TRBJ2-3	TRBV5-1	17	TGCGCCAGCAGCTTGGCTAGCAGGGGCGCGGGCACAGATACGCAGTATTTT	CASSLASRGAGTDTQYF
TRBD1	NA	TRBJ1-1	TRBV28	15	TGTGCCAGCAGTTTACTACAGGGGTCTGGCACTGAAGCTTTCTTT	CASSLLQGSGTEAFF
NA	NA	TRBJ2-5	TRBV7-9	14	TGTGCCAGCAGCTTTGCAGGGCCTCAAGAGACCCAGTACTTC	CASSFAGPQETQYF
TRBD1	NA	TRBJ1-5	TRBV7-7	19	TGTGCTAGCAGCTTAGGGGTGGACAGGGTTATGGTCGGTGATCAGCCCCAGCATTTT	CASSLGVDRVMVGDQPQHF
NA	NA	TRBJ2-3	TRBV10-3	16	TGTGCCATCAGTGAGTCTCAGGGTCGTTTCACAGATACGCAGTATTTT	CAISESQGRFTDTQYF
NA	few	TRBJ1-3	TRBV6-2/TRBV6-3	14	TGTGCCAGCAGTCCGCGATGGGCCTCGCACACCATATATTTT	CASSPRWASHTIYF
TRBD2	few	TRBJ2-2	TRBV7-9	15	TGTGCCAGCAGCTCGGGGGGGCTCCAGCCCGGGGAGCTGTTTTTT	CASSSGGLQPGELFF
NA	NA	TRBJ1-5	TRBV6-4	13	TGTGCCAGCAGGCAAGGAGTCAATCAGCCCCAGCATTTT	CASRQGVNQPQHF
NA	NA	TRBJ1-5	TRBV2	14	TGTGCCAGCACCACTCAAAGGGGGAATCAGCCCCAGCATTTT	CASTTQRGNQPQHF
NA	NA	TRBJ2-2	TRBV6-5	13	TGTGCCAGCGTGGGGGGGCGCACCGGGGAGCTGTTTTTT	CASVGGRTGELFF
TRBD1	NA	TRBJ1-4	TRBV5-1	14	TGCGCCAGCAGCTTTTCCAGGGGGGATGAAAAACTGTTTTTT	CASSFSRGDEKLFF
NA	NA	TRBJ2-1	TRBV19	16	TGTGCCAGTAGCCAACCGAGGCTCCTAGCCTACAATGAGCAGTTCTTC	CASSQPRLLAYNEQFF
TRBD2	NA	TRBJ2-1	TRBV28	16	TGTGCCAGCAGCTTATCCGCGGGGGGATCCTACAATGAGCAGTTCTTC	CASSLSAGGSYNEQFF
TRBD1	NA	TRBJ1-1	TRBV28	17	TGTGCCAGCAGTTTATTACGGGGGGACAGGGAGAACACTGAAGCTTTCTTT	CASSLLRGDRENTEAFF
TRBD1	NA	TRBJ2-7	TRBV7-6	14	TGTGCCAGCAGCCCGGGGACAGGTTTGAACGAGCAGTACTTC	CASSPGTGLNEQYF
NA	few	TRBJ2-7	TRBV27	11	TGTGCCAGCAGTTTTGGGGCGAAGCAGTACTTC	CASSFGAKQYF
NA	NA	TRBJ1-1	TRBV29-1	10	TGCAGCGTTGTCGGCACTGAAGCTTTCTTT	CSVVGTEAFF
TRBD1	NA	TRBJ2-7	TRBV28	15	TGTGCCAGTGCTGTGCGACAGGGGCTTACCTACGAGCAGTACTTC	CASAVRQGLTYEQYF
TRBD1	NA	TRBJ1-1	TRBV5-8	15	TGTGCCAGCAGCCTGGGACAGGGTGGGGGCACTGAAGCTTTCTTT	CASSLGQGGGTEAFF
NA	NA	TRBJ2-7	TRBV18	14	TGTGCCAGCTCACCACCGTCCAGCTCCTACGAGCAGTACTTC	CASSPPSSSYEQYF
NA	once	TRBJ1-2	TRBV4-3	15	TGCGCCAGCAGCCAAGTGGACACAGCTAACTATGGCTACACCTTC	CASSQVDTANYGYTF
NA	NA	TRBJ1-6	TRBV3-1/TRBV3-2	19	TGTGCCAGCAGCCAAGGATGGGGGCGAGGGGCCTCCTATAATTCACCCCTCCACTTT	CASSQGWGRGASYNSPLHF
TRBD1	NA	TRBJ2-2	TRBV2	14	TGTGCCAGCAATCCGGACAGGGTCACCGGGGAGCTGTTTTTT	CASNPDRVTGELFF
NA	NA	TRBJ2-7	TRBV29-1	13	TGCAGCGTTACCGGACAGCTAGCCTACGAGCAGTACTTC	CSVTGQLAYEQYF
NA	NA	TRBJ2-6	TRBV10-3	15	TGTGCCTCTGCAGGACAGACCTCTGGGGCCAACGTCCTGACTTTC	CASAGQTSGANVLTF
NA	few	TRBJ2-7	TRBV19	12	TGTGCCAGTAGGAGGGCGGCCGGCGAGCAGTACTTC	CASRRAAGEQYF
NA	NA	TRBJ2-5	TRBV5-1	16	TGCGCCAGCAGCTTGGTACGCCCGTCTTACGGGGAGACCCAGTACTTC	CASSLVRPSYGETQYF
TRBD1	few	TRBJ1-3	TRBV30	13	TGTGCCTTGGACAGGGAGGGTGGAAACACCATATATTTT	CALDREGGNTIYF
TRBD2	NA	TRBJ2-3	TRBV4-2	16	TGTGCCAGCAGCCAAGAGACTAGCGGGGGGGCAAATACGCAGTATTTT	CASSQETSGGANTQYF
TRBD2	few	TRBJ2-5	TRBV5-1	17	TGCGCCAGCAGCCTAGGGACTAGCGGGGGTCCGGTGGAGACCCAGTACTTC	CASSLGTSGGPVETQYF
TRBD2	few	TRBJ2-3	TRBV6-5	15	TGTGCCAGCAGTTACTCGACGGGGGGGCCAGATACGCAGTATTTT	CASSYSTGGPDTQYF
NA	NA	TRBJ1-6	TRBV7-2	14	TGTGCCAGCAGCTTCAGGGGCCAGCCTTCACCCCTCCACTTT	CASSFRGQPSPLHF
TRBD1	NA	TRBJ1-3	TRBV4-2	16	TGTGCCAGCAGCCAAGACAGGGGGCGGAATGGAAACACCATATATTTT	CASSQDRGRNGNTIYF
TRBD1	NA	TRBJ1-2	TRBV7-9	15	TGTGCCAGCAGCTTAATCAGACAGGGGTACTATGGCTACACCTTC	CASSLIRQGYYGYTF
NA	NA	TRBJ2-3	TRBV7-9	15	TGTGCCAGCAGCTTATCCAGGGCCTACACAGATACGCAGTATTTT	CASSLSRAYTDTQYF
NA	NA	TRBJ2-7	TRBV9	14	TGTGCCAGCGCCCCAGCGGCAGGAGCCTACGAGCAGTACTTC	CASAPAAGAYEQYF
NA	NA	TRBJ2-3	TRBV7-2	13	TGTGCCAGCAGCATCCGTTCCGGGGATACGCAGTATTTT	CASSIRSGDTQYF